This entry is about one T cell receptor (beta chain). The target of this receptor is not known. No base quality values were provided; no much bigger clone lies one nucleotide off. This specimen belongs to a study of blood T cell repertoires in COVID-19 (dated by TCRdb to 2020 to 2021). Notes on the research overall: Collaborator samples came from the United States, Italy and Spain and covered acute and convalescent phases of COVID-19. The material from the prospective study consisted of cDNA or gDNA derived from T cells, B-cell-depleted T cells, or PBMCs. Deeply sampled blood TCRbeta repertoires from subjects exposed to, actively infected with, or recovered from COVID-19 were included in the dataset. The repertoires were released in a freely available public database intended as a resource for research on the immune response to SARS-CoV-2. The samples were drawn from two sources: the first 160 participants of the ongoing ImmuneRACE study, and 1,000 to 1,500 subjects contributed by 6 global collaborators. The sample metadata nearly always contained a de-identified subject ID, COVID-19 status, age in years and sex. Where available, HLA class I and class II types were taken from metadata supplied by the sample provider and were not determined by assay-based typing.

Beyond this particular receptor, the publication reports: The quantity of clinical and demographic metadata differed by source and by participant and was supplied without curation.

The immunoSEQ Assay, a bias-controlled multiplex PCR, was used to amplify TCRbeta CDR3 regions from genomic DNA. The paper's data handling went like this. Within the assay, amplification of reference gene primers was used to estimate how many nucleated cells each sample contained. Sequence reads were collapsed and filtered to measure the absolute abundance of every unique TCRbeta CDR3 rearrangement. For each sample, productive Simpson clonality was calculated by taking the square root of Simpson's diversity index across productive rearrangements. Here the immuneACCESS table is served through TCRdb, limited to in-frame sequences with V and J called. Missing clones are a known gap in these copies; in checked studies unresolved V genes cover under half, and the rest lacks a known reason. Clone size and the V and J calls come from that table; the DNA yielded D and trimming. In this sample the table shows 100,000 to 150,000 clones, around 81% of which occur a single time. The top ten hold about 17% of the sample.

Germline trimming: 6 bases from V, 3 bases from J; junction bases outside gene matches: 4. From the germline V gene, CDR1 is ENHRY and CDR2 is SYGVKD. From cysteine to phenylalanine, the CDR3 is 14 amino acids long. The entry retains the CDR3 DNA only, 42 bases that are in frame from base 1. At one collaborating source in Seattle, patients were enrolled during active infection and were followed longitudinally through the course of disease. The collaborating institutions used their own protocols to collect whole blood in K2EDTA tubes. For TCRbeta analysis, collaborators shipped samples in one of three forms: frozen whole blood, isolated PBMCs, or DNA extracted from either of those sample types.

In this chain, TRBV10-3 is recombined with TRBJ1-1; 10 bases in the junction line up with TRBD1. Sequencing was done on a sample of peripheral blood. This receptor was obtained from a man aged 25-45 years with COVID-19, enrolled during active disease. The sequenced DNA: TGTGCCATCAGCAGACAGGGGGCGGACACTGAAGCTTTCTTT. The resulting protein is CAISRQGADTEAFF.